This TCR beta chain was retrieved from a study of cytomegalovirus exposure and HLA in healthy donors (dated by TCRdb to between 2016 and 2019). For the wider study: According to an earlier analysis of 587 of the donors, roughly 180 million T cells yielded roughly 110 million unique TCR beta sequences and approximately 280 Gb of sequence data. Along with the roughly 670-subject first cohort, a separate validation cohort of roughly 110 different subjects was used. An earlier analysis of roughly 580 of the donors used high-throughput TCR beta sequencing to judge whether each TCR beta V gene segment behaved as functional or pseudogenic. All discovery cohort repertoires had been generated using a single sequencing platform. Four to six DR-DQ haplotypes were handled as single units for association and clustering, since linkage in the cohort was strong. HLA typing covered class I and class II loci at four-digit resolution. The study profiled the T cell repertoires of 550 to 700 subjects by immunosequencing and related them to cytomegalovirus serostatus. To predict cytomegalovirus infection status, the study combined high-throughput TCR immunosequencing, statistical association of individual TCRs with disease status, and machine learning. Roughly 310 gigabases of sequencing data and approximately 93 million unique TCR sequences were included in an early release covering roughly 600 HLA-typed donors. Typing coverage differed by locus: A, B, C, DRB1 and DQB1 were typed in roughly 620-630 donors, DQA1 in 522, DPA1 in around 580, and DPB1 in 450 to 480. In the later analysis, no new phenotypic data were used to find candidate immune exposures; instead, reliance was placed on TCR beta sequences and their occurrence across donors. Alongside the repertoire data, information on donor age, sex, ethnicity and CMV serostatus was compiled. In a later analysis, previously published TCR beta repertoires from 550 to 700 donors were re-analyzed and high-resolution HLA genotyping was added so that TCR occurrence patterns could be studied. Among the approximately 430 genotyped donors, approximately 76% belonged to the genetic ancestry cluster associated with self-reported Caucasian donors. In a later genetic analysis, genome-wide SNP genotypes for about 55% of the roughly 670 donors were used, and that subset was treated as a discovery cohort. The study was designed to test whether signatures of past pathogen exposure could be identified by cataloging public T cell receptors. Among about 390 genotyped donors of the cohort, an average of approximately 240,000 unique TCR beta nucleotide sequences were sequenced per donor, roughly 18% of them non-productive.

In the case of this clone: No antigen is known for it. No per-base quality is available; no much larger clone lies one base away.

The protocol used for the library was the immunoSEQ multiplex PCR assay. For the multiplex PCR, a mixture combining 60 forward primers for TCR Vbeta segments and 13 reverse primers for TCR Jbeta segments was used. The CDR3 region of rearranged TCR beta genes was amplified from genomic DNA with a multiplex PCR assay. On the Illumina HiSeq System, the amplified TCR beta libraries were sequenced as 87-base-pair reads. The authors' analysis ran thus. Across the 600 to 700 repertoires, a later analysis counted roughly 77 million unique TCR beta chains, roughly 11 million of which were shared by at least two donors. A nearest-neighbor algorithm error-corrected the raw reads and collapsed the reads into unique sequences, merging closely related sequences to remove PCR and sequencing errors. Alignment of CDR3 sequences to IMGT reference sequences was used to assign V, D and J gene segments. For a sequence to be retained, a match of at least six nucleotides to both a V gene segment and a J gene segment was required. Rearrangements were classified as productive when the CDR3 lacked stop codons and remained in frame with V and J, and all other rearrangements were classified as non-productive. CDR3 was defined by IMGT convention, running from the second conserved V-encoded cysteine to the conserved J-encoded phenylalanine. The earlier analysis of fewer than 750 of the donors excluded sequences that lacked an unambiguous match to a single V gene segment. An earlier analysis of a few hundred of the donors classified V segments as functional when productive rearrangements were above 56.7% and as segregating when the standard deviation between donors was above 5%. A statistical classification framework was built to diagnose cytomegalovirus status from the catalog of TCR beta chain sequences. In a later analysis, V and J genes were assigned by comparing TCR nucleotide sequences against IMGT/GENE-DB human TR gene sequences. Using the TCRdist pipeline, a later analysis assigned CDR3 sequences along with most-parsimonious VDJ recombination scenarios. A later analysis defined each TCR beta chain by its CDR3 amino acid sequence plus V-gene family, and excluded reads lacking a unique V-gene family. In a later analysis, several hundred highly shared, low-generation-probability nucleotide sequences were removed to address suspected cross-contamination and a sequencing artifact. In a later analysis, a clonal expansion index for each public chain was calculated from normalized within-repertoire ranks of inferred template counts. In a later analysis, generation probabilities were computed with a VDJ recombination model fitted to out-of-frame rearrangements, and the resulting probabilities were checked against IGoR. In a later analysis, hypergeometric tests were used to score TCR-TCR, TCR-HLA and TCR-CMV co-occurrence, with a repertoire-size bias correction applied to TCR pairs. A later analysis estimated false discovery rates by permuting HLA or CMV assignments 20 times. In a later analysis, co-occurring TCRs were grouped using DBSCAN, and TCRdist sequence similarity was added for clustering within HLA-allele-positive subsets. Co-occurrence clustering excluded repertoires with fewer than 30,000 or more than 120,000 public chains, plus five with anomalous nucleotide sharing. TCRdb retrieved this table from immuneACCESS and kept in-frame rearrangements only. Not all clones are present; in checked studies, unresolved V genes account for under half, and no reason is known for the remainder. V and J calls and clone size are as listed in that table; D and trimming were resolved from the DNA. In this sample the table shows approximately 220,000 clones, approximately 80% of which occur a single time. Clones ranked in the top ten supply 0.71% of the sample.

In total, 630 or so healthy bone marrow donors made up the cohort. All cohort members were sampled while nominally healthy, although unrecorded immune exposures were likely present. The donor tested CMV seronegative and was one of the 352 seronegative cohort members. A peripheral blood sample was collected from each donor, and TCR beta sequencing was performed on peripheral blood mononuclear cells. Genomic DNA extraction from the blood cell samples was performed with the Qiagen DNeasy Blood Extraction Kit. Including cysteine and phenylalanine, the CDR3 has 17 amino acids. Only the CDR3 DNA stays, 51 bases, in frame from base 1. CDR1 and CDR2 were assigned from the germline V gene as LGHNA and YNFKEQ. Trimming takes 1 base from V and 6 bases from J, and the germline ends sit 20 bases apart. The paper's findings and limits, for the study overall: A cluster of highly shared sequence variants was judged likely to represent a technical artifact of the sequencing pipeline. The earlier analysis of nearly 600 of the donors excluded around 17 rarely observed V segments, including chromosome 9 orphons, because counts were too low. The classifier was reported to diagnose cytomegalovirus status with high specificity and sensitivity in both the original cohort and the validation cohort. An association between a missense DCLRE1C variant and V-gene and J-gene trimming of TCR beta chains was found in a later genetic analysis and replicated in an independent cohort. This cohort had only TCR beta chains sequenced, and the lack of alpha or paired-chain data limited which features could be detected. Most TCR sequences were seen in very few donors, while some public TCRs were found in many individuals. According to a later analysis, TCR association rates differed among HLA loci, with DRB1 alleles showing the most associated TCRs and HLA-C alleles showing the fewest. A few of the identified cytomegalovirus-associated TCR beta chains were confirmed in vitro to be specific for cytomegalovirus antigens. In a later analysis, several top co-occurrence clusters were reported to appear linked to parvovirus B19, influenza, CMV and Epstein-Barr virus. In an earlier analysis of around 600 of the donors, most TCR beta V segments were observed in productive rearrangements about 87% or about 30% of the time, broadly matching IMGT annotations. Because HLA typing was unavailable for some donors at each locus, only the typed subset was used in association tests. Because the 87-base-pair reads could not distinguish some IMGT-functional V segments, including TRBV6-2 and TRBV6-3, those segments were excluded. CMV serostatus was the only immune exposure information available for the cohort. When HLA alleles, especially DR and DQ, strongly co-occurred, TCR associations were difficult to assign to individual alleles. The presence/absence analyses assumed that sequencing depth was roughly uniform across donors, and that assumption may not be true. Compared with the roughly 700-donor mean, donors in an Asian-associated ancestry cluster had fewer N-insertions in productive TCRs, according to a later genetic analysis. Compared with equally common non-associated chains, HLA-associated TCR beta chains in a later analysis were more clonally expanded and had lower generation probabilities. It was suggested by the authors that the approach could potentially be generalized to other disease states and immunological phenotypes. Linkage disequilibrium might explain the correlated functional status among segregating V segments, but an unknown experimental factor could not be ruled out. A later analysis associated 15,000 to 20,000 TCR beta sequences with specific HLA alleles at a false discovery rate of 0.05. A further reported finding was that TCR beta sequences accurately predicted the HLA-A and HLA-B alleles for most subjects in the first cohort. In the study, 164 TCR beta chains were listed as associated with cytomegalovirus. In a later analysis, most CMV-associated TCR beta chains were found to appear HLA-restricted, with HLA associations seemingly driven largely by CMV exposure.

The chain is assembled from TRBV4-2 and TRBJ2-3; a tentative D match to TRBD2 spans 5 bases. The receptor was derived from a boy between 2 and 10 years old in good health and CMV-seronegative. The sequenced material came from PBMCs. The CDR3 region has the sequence CASSQGVGGGEPDTQYF. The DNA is TGTGCCAGCAGCCAAGGGGTCGGAGGTGGGGAACCGGATACGCAGTATTTT.